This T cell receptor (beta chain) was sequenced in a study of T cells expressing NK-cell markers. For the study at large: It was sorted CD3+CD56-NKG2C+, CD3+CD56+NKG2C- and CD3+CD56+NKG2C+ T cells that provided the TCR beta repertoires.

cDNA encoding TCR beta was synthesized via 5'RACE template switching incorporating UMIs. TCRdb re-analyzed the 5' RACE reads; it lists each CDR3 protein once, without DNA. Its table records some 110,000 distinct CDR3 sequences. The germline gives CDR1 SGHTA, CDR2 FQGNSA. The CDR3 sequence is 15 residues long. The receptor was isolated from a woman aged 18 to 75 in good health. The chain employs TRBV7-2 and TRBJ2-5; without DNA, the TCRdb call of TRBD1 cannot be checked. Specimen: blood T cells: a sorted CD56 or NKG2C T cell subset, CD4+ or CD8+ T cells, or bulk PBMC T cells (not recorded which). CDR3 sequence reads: CASSATGAGRETQYF.